This T cell receptor beta chain is drawn from a study of regulatory T cells in long-lasting Graves disease. General study results and limits: Persistent disease favored TRBV28, TRBJ1-2 and TRBJ2-5.

Time point described: newly diagnosed GD, antithyroid drugs for less than 3 months. PBMCs provided the RNA from which the TCR library was made. Concerning this clonotype itself: What it binds is unknown.

The CDR3 has 17 amino acids. Germline lookup yields CDR1 LGHNA and CDR2 YSLEER. V trimming: 0 bases; J trimming: 0 bases; junction bases outside the gene matches: 6. Arm-PCR of CDR3 regions with iRepertoire HTBI primers generated TCR beta libraries. Original processing notes: Overall, samples carried around 68 TRBV and 14 TRBJ segments. TCRdb independently ran MiXCR on the multiplex PCR reads; one entry per CDR3 protein. The V and J calls shown here were made by TCRdb, not taken from the authors' results. In the table there are approximately 400,000 distinct CDR3 sequences, 15% to 19% of which are singletons.

The TCR sequence derives from a female donor with Graves disease. This chain connects TRBV4-3 to TRBJ2-5; TRBD2 matches 8 bases. Sequencing was performed on peripheral blood mononuclear cells (PBMCs), taken at new diagnosis, from a patient treated with antithyroid drugs. CDR3 amino acids: CASSQDPGGGYQETQYF. CDR3 sequence (DNA): TGCGCCAGCAGCCAAGACCCGGGGGGGGGGTACCAAGAGACCCAGTACTTC.